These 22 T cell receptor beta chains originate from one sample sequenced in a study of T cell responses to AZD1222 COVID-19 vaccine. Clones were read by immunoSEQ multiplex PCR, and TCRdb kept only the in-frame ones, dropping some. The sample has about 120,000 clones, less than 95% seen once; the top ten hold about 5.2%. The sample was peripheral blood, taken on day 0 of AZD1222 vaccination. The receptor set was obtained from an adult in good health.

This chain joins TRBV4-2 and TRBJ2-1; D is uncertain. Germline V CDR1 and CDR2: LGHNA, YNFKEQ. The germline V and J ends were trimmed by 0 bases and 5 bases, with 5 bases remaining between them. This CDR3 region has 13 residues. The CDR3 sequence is CASSQDTNNEQFF. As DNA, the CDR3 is TGTGCCAGCAGCCAAGATACCAACAATGAGCAGTTCTTC.

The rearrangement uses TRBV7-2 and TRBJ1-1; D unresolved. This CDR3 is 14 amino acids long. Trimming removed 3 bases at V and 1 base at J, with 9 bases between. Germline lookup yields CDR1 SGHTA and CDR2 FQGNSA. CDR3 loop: CASSFWGGNTEAFF. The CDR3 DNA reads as TGTGCCAGCAGCTTTTGGGGTGGGAACACTGAAGCTTTCTTT.

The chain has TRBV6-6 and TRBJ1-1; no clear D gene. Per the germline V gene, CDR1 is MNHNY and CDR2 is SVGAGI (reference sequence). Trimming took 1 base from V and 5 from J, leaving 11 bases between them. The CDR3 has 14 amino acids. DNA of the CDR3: TGTGCCAGCAGTTACTTCGGACCAGGTACTGAAGCTTTCTTT. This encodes CASSYFGPGTEAFF.

CDR3 amino acids: CASSFSTGGTDTQYF. The DNA of the CDR3 is TGCGCCAGCAGCTTCTCGACAGGGGGCACAGATACGCAGTATTTT. The chain carries TRBV5-1 and TRBJ2-3; the match to TRBD1 covers 8 bases. Germline values: CDR1 SGHRS, CDR2 YFSETQ. Trimming at V came to 2 bases and at J to 1 base, leaving 3 bases not matched to a gene. The CDR3 is 15 residues long.

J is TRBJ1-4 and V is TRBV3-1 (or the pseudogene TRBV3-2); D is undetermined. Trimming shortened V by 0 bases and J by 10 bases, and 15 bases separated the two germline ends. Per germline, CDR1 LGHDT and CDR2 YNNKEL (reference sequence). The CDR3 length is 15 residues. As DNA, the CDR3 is TGTGCCAGCAGCCAAGAAATGGGAGGTACGGGAAAACTGTTTTTT. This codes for CASSQEMGGTGKLFF.

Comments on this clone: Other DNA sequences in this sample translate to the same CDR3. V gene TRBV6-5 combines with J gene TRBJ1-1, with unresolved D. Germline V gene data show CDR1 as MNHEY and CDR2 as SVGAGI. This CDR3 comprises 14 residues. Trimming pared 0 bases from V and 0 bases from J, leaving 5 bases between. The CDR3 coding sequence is TGTGCCAGCAGTTACTCGACGGTGAACACTGAAGCTTTCTTT. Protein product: CASSYSTVNTEAFF.

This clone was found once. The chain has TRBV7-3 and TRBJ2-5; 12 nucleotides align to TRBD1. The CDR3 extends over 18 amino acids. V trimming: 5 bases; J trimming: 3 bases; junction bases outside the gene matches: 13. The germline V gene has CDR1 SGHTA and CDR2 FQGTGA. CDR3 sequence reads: CASSPTGTGGRIEETQYF. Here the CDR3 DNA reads TGTGCCAGCAGCCCAACCGGGACAGGGGGCAGAATCGAAGAGACCCAGTACTTC.

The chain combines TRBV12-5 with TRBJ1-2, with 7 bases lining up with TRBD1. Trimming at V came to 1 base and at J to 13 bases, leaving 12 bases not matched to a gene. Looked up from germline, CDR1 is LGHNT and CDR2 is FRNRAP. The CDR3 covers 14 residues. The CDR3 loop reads CASGLGQGFTHPTF. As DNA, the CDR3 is TGTGCTAGTGGTTTGGGACAGGGTTTTACCCATCCCACCTTC.

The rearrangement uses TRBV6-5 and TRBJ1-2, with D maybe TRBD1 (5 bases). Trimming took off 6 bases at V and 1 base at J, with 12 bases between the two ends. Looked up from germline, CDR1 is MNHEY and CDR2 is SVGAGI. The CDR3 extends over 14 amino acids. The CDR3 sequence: CASSGPTVNYGYTF. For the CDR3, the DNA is TGTGCCAGCAGCGGCCCGACAGTTAACTATGGCTACACCTTC.

The CDR3 is CASSPQHPNTEAFF. The CDR3 bases are TGTGCCAGCAGTCCCCAACACCCGAACACTGAAGCTTTCTTT. V usage is TRBV27 and J usage is TRBJ1-1, with no clear D. The CDR3 runs to 14 residues. The V gene's germline CDR1 is MNHEY and CDR2 SMNVEV (reference sequence). V dropped 5 bases and J dropped 1 base, with 11 bases sitting between them.

The CDR3 spells CASAQGLYGYTF. The CDR3, as DNA: TGTGCCAGCGCGCAGGGCCTATATGGCTACACCTTC. This sequence joins TRBV2 and TRBJ1-2, with D tentatively TRBD1 (5 bases). The V end was cut by 8 bases, the J end by 5 bases, with 12 bases between. The V gene's germline CDR1 is SNHLY and CDR2 FYNNEI. CDR3 length equals 12 residues.

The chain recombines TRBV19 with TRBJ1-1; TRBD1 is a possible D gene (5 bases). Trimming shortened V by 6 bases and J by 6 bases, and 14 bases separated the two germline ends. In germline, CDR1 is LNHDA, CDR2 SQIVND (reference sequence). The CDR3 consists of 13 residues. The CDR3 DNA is TGTGCCAGTAGGATGCAGGGAATGGCTGAAGCTTTCTTT. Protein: CASRMQGMAEAFF.

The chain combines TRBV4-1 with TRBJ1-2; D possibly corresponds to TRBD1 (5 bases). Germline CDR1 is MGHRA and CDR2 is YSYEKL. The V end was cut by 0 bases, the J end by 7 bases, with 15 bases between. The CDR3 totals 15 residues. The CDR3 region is CASSQDLIQARGYTF. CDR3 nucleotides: TGCGCCAGCAGCCAAGATCTGATACAGGCACGTGGCTACACCTTC.

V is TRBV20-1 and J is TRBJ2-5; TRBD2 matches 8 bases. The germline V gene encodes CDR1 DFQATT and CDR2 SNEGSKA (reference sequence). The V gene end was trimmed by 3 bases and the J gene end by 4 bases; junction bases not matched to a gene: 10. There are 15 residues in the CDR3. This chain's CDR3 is CSASWAGGGRETQYF. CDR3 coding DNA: TGCAGTGCTAGTTGGGCGGGAGGAGGAAGAGAGACCCAGTACTTC.

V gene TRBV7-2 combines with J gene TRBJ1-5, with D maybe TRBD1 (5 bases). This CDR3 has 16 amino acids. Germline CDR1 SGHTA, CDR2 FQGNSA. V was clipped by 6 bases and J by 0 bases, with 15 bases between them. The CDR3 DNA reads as TGTGCCAGCAGTCCCCCGGGGCAGACTAGCAATCAGCCCCAGCATTTT. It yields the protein CASSPPGQTSNQPQHF.

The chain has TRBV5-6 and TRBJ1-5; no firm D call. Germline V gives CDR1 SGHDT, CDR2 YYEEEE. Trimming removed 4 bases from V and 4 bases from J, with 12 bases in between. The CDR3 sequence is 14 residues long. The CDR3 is CASSPGRKNQPQHF. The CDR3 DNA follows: TGTGCCAGCAGCCCAGGACGAAAAAATCAGCCCCAGCATTTT.

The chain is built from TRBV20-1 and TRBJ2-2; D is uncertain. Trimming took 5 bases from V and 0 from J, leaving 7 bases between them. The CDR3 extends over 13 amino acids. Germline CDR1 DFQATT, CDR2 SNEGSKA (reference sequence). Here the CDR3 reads CSARAANTGELFF. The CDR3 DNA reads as TGCAGTGCTCGTGCGGCGAACACCGGGGAGCTGTTTTTT.

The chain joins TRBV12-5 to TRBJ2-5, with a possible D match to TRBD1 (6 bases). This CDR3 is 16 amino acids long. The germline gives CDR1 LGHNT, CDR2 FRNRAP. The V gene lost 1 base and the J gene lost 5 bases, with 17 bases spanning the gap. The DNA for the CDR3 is TGTGCTAGTGGTTTGGGTCGACAGGTAGGCAGGGAGACCCAGTACTTC. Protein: CASGLGRQVGRETQYF. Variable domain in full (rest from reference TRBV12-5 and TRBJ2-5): DARVTQTPRHKVTEMGQEVTMRCQPILGHNTVFWYRQTMMQGLELLAYFRNRAPLDDSGMPKDRFSAEMPDATLATLKIQPSEPRDSAVYFCASGLGRQVGRETQYFGPGTRLLVL.

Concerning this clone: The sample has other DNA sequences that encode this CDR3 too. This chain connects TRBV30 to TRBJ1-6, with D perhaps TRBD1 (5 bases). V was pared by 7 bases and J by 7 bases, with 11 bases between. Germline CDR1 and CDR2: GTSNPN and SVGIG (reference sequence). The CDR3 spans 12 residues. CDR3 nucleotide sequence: TGTGCCTCTGATAGACAGAATTCACCCCTCCACTTT. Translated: CASDRQNSPLHF.

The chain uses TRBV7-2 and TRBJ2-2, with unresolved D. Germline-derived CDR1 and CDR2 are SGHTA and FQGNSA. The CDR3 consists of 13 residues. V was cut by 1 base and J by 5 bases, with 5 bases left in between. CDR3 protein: CASSLGRTGELFF. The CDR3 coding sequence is TGTGCCAGCAGCTTAGGGCGAACCGGGGAGCTGTTTTTT. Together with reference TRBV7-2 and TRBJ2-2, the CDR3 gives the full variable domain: GAGVSQSPSNKVTEKGKDVELRCDPISGHTALYWYRQSLGQGLEFLIYFQGNSAPDKSGLPSDRFSAERTGGSVSTLTIQRTQQEDSAVYLCASSLGRTGELFFGEGSRLTVL.

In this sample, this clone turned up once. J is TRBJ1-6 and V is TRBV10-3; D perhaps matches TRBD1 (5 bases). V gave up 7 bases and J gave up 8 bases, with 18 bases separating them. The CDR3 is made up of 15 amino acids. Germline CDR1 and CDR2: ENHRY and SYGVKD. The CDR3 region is CAINLSGLGDSPLHF. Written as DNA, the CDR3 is TGTGCCATCAACCTTTCAGGGTTAGGTGATTCACCCCTCCACTTT.

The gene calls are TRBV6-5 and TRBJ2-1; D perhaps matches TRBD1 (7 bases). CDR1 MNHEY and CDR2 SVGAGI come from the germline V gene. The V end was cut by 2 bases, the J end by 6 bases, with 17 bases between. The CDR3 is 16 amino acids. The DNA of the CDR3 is TGTGCCAGCAGTTACGAGATGGCAGGGGGGAGCAATGAGCAGTTCTTC. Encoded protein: CASSYEMAGGSNEQFF.